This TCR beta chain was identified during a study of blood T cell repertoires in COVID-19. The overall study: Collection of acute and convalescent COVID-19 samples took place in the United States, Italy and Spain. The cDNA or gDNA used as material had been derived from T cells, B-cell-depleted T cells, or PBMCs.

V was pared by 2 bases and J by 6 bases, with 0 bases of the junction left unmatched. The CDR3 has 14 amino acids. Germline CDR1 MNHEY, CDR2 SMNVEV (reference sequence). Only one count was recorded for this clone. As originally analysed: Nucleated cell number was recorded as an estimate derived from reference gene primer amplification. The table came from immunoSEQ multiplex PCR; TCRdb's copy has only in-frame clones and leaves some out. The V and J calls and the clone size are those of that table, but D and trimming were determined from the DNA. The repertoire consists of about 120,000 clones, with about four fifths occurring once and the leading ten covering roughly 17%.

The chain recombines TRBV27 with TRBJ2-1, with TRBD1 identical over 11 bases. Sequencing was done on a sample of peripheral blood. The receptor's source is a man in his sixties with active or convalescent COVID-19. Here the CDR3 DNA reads TGTGCCAGCAGTTTAGGGACAGGGGGCAATGAGCAGTTCTTC. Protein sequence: CASSLGTGGNEQFF.